This is a list of T cell receptor beta chains from one sample in a study of T cell responses to AZD1222 COVID-19 vaccine. Assay used: immunoSEQ multiplex PCR; TCRdb lists only in-frame clones, some missing. Altogether over 110,000 clones are present, around 92% being singletons, with the ten largest covering roughly an eighth. The sequencing here drew on peripheral blood, taken after recovery from COVID-19. Source of these receptors: an adult who had recovered from COVID-19. Each CDR3 is given with its conserved first and last residue.

J: TRBJ2-7; V: TRBV18; CDR3: CASSPPNPLLYF
J: TRBJ1-2; V: TRBV9; CDR3: CASSMTGNYGYTF
J: TRBJ2-1; V: TRBV5-4; CDR3: CATPGGENEQFF
J: TRBJ2-3; V: TRBV24-1; CDR3: CATGVVGGRTDTQYF
J: TRBJ1-4; V: TRBV5-1; CDR3: CASSLGTAAIATNEKLFF
J: TRBJ2-1; V: TRBV6-1; CDR3: CASSEALQDEQFF
J: TRBJ2-7; V: TRBV3-1/TRBV3-2; CDR3: CASSHGTSAYEQYF
J: TRBJ2-1; V: TRBV19; CDR3: CASSSGTSSSYNEQFF
J: TRBJ1-4; V: TRBV27; CDR3: CASSFAGANEKLFF
J: TRBJ2-1; V: TRBV7-9; CDR3: CASSISGRAGQFF
J: TRBJ2-7; V: TRBV5-1; CDR3: CASSLEPQGNSYEQYF
J: TRBJ2-2; V: TRBV3-1/TRBV3-2; CDR3: CASSPRLAGLIGELFF
J: TRBJ1-1; V: TRBV5-6; CDR3: CASSLEPTEAFF
J: TRBJ1-1; V: TRBV28; CDR3: CASITTGTGGTEAFF
J: TRBJ2-2; V: TRBV5-4; CDR3: CASSLVGTGGGELFF
J: TRBJ2-7; V: TRBV9; CDR3: CASSVGPGSIEQYF
J: TRBJ2-1; V: TRBV7-8; CDR3: CASSFSLTSRIF
J: TRBJ1-1; V: TRBV6-6; CDR3: CASSRQVPEAFF
J: TRBJ2-7; V: TRBV28; CDR3: CASSFDSSGRRQYF
J: TRBJ2-7; V: TRBV28; CDR3: CASRGGGAYEQYF
J: TRBJ2-1; V: TRBV19; CDR3: CASSPGLAGGPHNEQFF
J: TRBJ2-7; V: TRBV18; CDR3: CASSPLEGAVEQYF
J: TRBJ2-3; V: TRBV7-3; CDR3: CASSLSGNTQYF
J: TRBJ2-5; V: TRBV5-1; CDR3: CASSSGPSETQYF
J: TRBJ1-2; V: TRBV2; CDR3: CASSGEWDYGYTF
J: TRBJ1-5; V: TRBV2; CDR3: CASTGRANPGSQPQHF
J: TRBJ2-1; V: TRBV7-9; CDR3: CASSPAGQGFYEQFF
J: TRBJ2-7; V: TRBV14; CDR3: CASSQGTRDPIHNYEQYF